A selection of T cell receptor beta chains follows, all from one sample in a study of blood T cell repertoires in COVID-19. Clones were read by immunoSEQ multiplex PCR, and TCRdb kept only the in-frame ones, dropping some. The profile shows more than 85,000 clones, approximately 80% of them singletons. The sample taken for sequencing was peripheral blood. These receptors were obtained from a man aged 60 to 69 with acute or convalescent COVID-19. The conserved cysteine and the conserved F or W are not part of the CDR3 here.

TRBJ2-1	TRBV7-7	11	ASSLEFSGEQF
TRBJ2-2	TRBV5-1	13	ASSLEAGGTGELF
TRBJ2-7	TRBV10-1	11	ASSEATNGEQY
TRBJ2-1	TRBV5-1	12	ASSPPGSSGEQF
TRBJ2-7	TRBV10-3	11	ATRTGRTDEQY
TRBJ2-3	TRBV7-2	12	ASSLSGSRDTQY
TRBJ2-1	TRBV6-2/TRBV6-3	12	ASSYSSSYNEQF
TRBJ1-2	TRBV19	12	ASNRQGLDYGYT
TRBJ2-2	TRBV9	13	ASSWANANTGELF
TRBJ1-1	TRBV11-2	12	ASRAGQLNTEAF
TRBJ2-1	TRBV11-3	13	ASSLEEGSYNEQF
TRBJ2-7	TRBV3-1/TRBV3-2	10	ASSQAGGEQY
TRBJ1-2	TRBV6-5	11	ASRHRDRGGYT
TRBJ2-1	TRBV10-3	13	AISDGTGGTNEQF
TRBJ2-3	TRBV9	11	ASSATGESREY
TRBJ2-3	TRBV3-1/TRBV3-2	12	ASSRDIFTDTQY
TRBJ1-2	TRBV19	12	ASSMLGRGEGYT
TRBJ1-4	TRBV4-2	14	ASSQDWAGVGEKLF
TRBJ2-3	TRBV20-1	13	SASFSGRAQDTQY
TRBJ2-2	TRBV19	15	ASSRGGGSANTGELF
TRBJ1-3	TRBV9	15	ASSQASDRLSGNTIY
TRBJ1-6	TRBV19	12	ASSMGGGGAPLH
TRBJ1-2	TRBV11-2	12	ASSLAGQGDGYT
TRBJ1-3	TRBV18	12	ASSPPGVGNTIY
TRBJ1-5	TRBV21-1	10	ASPRGRMPQH
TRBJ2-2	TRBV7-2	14	ASSSGGLAGPGELF
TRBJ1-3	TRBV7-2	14	ASSFRLGGDGNTIY
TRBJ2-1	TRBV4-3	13	ASSMLAGGGNEQF
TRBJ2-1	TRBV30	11	AREPQGFHEQF
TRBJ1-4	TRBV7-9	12	ASSSTESGEKLF
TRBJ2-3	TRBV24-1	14	ATSGTGVKSEFTQY
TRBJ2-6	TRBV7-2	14	ASSLVSSSGANVLT
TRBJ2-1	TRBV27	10	ASSNSWEDWF
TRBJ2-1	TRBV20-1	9	SAGGPDEQF
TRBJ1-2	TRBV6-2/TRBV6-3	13	ASSYSKAGIHGYT
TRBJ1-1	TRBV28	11	ASRQGPTGRAF
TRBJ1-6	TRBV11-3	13	ASSYTTGNNSPLH
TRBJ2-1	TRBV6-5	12	ASSSGTGLWGQF
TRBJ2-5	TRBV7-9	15	ASSLSGAGGPQETQY
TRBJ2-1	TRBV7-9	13	ASSLSSGSYNEQF
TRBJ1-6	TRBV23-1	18	ASSRPKYRTAFSYNSPLH
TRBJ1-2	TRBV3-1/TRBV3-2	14	ASSQDGGQSNYGYT
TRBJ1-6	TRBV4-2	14	ASSHARGRPNSPLH
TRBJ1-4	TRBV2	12	ASNSWTGNEKLF
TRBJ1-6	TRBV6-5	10	ASSPTGSPLH